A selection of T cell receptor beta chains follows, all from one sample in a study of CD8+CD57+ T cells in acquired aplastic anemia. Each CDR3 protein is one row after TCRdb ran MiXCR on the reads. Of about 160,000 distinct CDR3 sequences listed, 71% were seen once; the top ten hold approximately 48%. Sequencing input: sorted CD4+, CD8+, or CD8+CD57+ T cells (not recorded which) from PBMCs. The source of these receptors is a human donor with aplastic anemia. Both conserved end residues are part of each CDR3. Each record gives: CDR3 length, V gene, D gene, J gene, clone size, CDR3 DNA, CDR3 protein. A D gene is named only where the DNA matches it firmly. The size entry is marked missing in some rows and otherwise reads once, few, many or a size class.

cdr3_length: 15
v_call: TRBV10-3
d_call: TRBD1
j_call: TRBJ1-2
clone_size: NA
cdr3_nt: TGTGCCATCACCATAGGACAGGGGGCAAACTATGGCTACACCTTC
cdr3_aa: CAITIGQGANYGYTF

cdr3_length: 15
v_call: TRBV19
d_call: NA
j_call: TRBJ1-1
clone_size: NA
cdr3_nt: TGTGCCAGTAGTATGGGGAGGGGAGTGAGGACTGAAGCTTTCTTT
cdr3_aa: CASSMGRGVRTEAFF

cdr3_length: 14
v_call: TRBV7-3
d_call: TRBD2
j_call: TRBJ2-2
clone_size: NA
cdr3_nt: TGTGCCAGCAGCACGGGACTAGCTGCCGGGGAGCTGTTTTTT
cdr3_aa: CASSTGLAAGELFF

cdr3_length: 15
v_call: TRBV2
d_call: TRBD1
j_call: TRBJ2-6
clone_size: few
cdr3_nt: TGTGCCAGCAGTACGGGGACAGGGGCCCTTCGCATCCTGACTTTC
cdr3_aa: CASSTGTGALRILTF

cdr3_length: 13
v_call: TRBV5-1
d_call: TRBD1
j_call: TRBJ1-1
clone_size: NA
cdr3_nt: TGTGCCAGCAGGTACAGGGGGAGCACTGAAGCTTTCTTT
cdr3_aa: CASRYRGSTEAFF

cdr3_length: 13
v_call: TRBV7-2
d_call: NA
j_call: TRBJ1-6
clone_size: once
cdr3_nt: TGTGCCAGCAGCTTAGTGGGGGGTCCGTCCCTCCACTTT
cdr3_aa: CASSLVGGPSLHF

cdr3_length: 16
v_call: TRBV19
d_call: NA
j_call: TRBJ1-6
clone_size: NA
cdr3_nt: TGTGCCAGTACCTCCACCCAGGGGTGGGCAGATTCACCCCTCCACTTT
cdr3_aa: CASTSTQGWADSPLHF

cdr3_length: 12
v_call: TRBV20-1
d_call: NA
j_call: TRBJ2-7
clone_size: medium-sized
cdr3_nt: TGCAGTGCTAGAGATCTTGCGGAAGAGCAGTACTTC
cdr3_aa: CSARDLAEEQYF

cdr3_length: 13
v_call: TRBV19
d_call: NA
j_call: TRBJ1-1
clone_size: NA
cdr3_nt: TGTGCCAGTAGTATGGGGGGAAGGACTGAAGCTTTCTTT
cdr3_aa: CASSMGGRTEAFF

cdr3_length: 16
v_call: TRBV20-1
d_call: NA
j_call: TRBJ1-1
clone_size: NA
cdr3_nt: TGCAGTGCTAGACTCTCCCACGGGACCCAAAACACTGAAGCTTTCTTT
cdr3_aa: CSARLSHGTQNTEAFF

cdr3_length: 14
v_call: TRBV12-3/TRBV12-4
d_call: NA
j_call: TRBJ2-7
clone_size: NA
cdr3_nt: TGTGCCAGCAGCACCTCTCAGGGGATGCACGAGCAGTACTTC
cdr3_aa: CASSTSQGMHEQYF

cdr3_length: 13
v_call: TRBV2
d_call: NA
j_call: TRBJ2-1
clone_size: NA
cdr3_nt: TGTGCCAGGGACAGCTCGGGTTACAATGAGCAGTTCTTC
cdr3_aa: CARDSSGYNEQFF

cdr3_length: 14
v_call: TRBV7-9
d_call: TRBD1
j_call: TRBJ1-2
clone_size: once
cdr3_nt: TGTGCTAGCAGCCAGGACAGGGGGCAGTATGGCTACACCTTC
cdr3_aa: CASSQDRGQYGYTF

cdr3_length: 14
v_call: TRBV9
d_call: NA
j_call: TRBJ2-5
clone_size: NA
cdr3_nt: TGCGCCAGCAGCTTGGCCGACTTCCAAGAGACCCAGTACTTC
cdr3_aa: CASSLADFQETQYF

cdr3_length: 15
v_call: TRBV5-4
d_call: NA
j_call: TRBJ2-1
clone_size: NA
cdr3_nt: TGTGCCAGCAGCTTGGCCGGGACTCAGGACAATGAGCAGTTCTTC
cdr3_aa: CASSLAGTQDNEQFF

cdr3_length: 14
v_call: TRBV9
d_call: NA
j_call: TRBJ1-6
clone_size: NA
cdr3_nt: TGTGCCAGCAGCGTAGCTAACTTTGGGTCACCCCTCCACTTT
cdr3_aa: CASSVANFGSPLHF